The rows below give T cell receptor beta chains drawn from one sample of a study of cytomegalovirus exposure and HLA in healthy donors. The repertoire was sequenced with immunoSEQ multiplex PCR; TCRdb's copy has only in-frame clones and lacks some. The repertoire holds around 200,000 clones, 86% seen once, with around 0.31% in the top ten. Input material: PBMCs. The receptors originated from a woman under 40 in good health and CMV-seronegative. CDR3s include the opening cysteine and the closing phenylalanine or tryptophan. Fields, in order: D gene, clone size, V gene, J gene, CDR3 protein, CDR3 DNA. D genes are given only for firm matches. For some rows the clone size is stated as once, few or many, or as a class when expanded; others skip it.

d_call: -; clone_size: few; v_call: TRBV20-1; j_call: TRBJ2-1; cdr3_aa: CSARYYNEQFF; cdr3_nt: TGCAGTGCTAGATATTACAATGAGCAGTTCTTC
d_call: TRBD2; clone_size: once; v_call: TRBV25-1; j_call: TRBJ2-6; cdr3_aa: CASGGTTGANVLTF; cdr3_nt: TGTGCCAGCGGGGGGACTACTGGGGCCAACGTCCTGACTTTC
d_call: -; clone_size: -; v_call: TRBV7-8; j_call: TRBJ2-1; cdr3_aa: CASSLKRIDPTNEQFF; cdr3_nt: TGTGCCAGCAGCTTAAAGCGGATCGACCCCACTAATGAGCAGTTCTTC
d_call: -; clone_size: few; v_call: TRBV28; j_call: TRBJ1-5; cdr3_aa: CASSFGSQPQHF; cdr3_nt: TGTGCCAGCAGTTTTGGGAGCCAGCCCCAGCATTTT
d_call: TRBD1; clone_size: -; v_call: TRBV5-4; j_call: TRBJ2-7; cdr3_aa: CASSRDRASSYEQYF; cdr3_nt: TGTGCCAGCAGCCGGGACAGGGCAAGCTCCTACGAGCAGTACTTC
d_call: TRBD1; clone_size: -; v_call: TRBV18; j_call: TRBJ1-1; cdr3_aa: CASSQQGQGETEAFF; cdr3_nt: TGTGCCAGCTCACAACAGGGACAGGGGGAGACTGAAGCTTTCTTT
d_call: -; clone_size: -; v_call: TRBV5-8; j_call: TRBJ1-5; cdr3_aa: CASSSYGGINQPQHF; cdr3_nt: TGTGCCAGCAGCTCTTATGGGGGCATCAATCAGCCCCAGCATTTT
d_call: TRBD1; clone_size: -; v_call: TRBV5-1; j_call: TRBJ2-7; cdr3_aa: CASSQSRDRDYEQYF; cdr3_nt: TGCGCCAGCAGCCAGTCCCGGGACAGGGACTACGAGCAGTACTTC
d_call: -; clone_size: -; v_call: TRBV29-1; j_call: TRBJ2-7; cdr3_aa: CSGLTGSYEQYF; cdr3_nt: TGCAGCGGATTGACTGGCTCCTACGAGCAGTACTTC
d_call: -; clone_size: -; v_call: TRBV27; j_call: TRBJ2-1; cdr3_aa: CASGTWGPSDEQFF; cdr3_nt: TGTGCCAGCGGGACTTGGGGACCTTCGGATGAGCAGTTCTTC
d_call: -; clone_size: -; v_call: TRBV15; j_call: TRBJ2-7; cdr3_aa: CATSRDLSYEQYF; cdr3_nt: TGTGCCACCAGCAGAGATCTCTCCTACGAGCAGTACTTC
d_call: -; clone_size: -; v_call: TRBV14; j_call: TRBJ1-1; cdr3_aa: CASSQDRLRAFF; cdr3_nt: TGTGCCAGCAGCCAAGATCGACTTAGGGCTTTCTTT
d_call: TRBD1; clone_size: -; v_call: TRBV7-2; j_call: TRBJ1-2; cdr3_aa: CASSLEGASDGYTF; cdr3_nt: TGTGCCAGCAGCTTAGAGGGGGCGTCTGATGGCTACACCTTC
d_call: -; clone_size: -; v_call: TRBV19; j_call: TRBJ1-4; cdr3_aa: CASSTTAGNEKLFF; cdr3_nt: TGTGCCAGTAGTACAACTGCAGGGAATGAAAAACTGTTTTTT
d_call: -; clone_size: -; v_call: TRBV21-1; j_call: TRBJ1-2; cdr3_aa: CASSKRGIREGYTF; cdr3_nt: TGTGCCAGCAGCAAAAGGGGAATCCGGGAGGGCTACACCTTC
d_call: -; clone_size: few; v_call: TRBV6-6; j_call: TRBJ1-1; cdr3_aa: CASSQPPWRNTEAFF; cdr3_nt: TGTGCCAGCAGTCAGCCCCCCTGGAGGAACACTGAAGCTTTCTTT
d_call: TRBD2; clone_size: -; v_call: TRBV30; j_call: TRBJ2-3; cdr3_aa: CAWSTLGLAGTDTQYF; cdr3_nt: TGTGCCTGGAGTACCCTCGGGCTAGCGGGAACAGATACGCAGTATTTT
d_call: TRBD1; clone_size: -; v_call: TRBV7-9; j_call: TRBJ2-7; cdr3_aa: CASSLRTGDGEQYF; cdr3_nt: TGTGCCAGCAGCTTACGGACAGGGGACGGCGAGCAGTACTTC
d_call: TRBD1; clone_size: -; v_call: TRBV29-1; j_call: TRBJ1-1; cdr3_aa: CSGGQGGNTEAFF; cdr3_nt: TGCAGCGGTGGACAGGGGGGAAACACTGAAGCTTTCTTT
d_call: -; clone_size: -; v_call: TRBV9; j_call: TRBJ2-1; cdr3_aa: CASSAGHLNEQFF; cdr3_nt: TGTGCCAGCAGCGCCGGACACCTCAATGAGCAGTTCTTC
d_call: TRBD2; clone_size: once; v_call: TRBV5-4; j_call: TRBJ2-5; cdr3_aa: CASSISLAGGRETQYF; cdr3_nt: TGTGCCAGCAGCATTTCTCTAGCGGGAGGGAGGGAGACCCAGTACTTC
d_call: -; clone_size: -; v_call: TRBV29-1; j_call: TRBJ2-5; cdr3_aa: CSVEDLARETQYF; cdr3_nt: TGCAGCGTTGAAGATCTGGCGAGGGAGACCCAGTACTTC